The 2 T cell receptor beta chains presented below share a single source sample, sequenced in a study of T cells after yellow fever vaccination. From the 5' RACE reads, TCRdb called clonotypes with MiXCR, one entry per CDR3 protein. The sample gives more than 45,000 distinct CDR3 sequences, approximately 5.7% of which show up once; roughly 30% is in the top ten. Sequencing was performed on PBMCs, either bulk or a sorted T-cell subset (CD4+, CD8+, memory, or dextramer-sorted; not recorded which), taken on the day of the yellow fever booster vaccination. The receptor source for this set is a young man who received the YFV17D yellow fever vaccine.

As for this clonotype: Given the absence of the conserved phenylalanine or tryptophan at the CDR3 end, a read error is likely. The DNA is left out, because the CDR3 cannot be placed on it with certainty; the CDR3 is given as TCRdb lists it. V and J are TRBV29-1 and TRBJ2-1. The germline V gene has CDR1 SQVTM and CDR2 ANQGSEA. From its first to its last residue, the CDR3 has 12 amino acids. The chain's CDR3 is CSPGDLSNEKFL.

CDR3 sequence (DNA): TGCGCCAGCAGCCAGACATGGGGGAACAGGGACACTGAAGCTTTCTTT. Translating it yields CASSQTWGNRDTEAFF. The genes are TRBV4-1 and TRBJ1-1; a weak D match, TRBD1 (6 bases). In germline, CDR1 is MGHRA, CDR2 YSYEKL. This CDR3 is 16 amino acids long. V lost 3 bases, J lost 3 bases, and 17 bases lay in between.